This T cell receptor (beta chain) was sequenced in a study of cytomegalovirus exposure and HLA in healthy donors. This clone was seen only a few times. Antigen unknown. General study findings and limits: 150 to 200 TCR beta chains were listed as cytomegalovirus-associated.

Primers: 60 Vbeta forward and 13 Jbeta reverse. Sequencing used immunoSEQ multiplex PCR; TCRdb keeps in-frame clones, though not all of them. Of around 97,000 clones detected, roughly a tenth appear once; the ten largest clones hold about 5%. The CDR3 has 13 residues. Trimming removed 6 bases from V and 8 bases from J; junction bases left unmatched: 8. Germline CDR1 reads MNHEY; CDR2 reads SVGAGI. This chain links TRBV6-5 with TRBJ1-2; 8 bases are a match to TRBD1. Material: PBMCs. This TCR came from a man aged 45 to 65 in good health and CMV-seropositive. CDR3 bases: TGTGCCAGCAGCACGGACAGGGCGGCGGGCTACACCTTC. It encodes CASSTDRAAGYTF.